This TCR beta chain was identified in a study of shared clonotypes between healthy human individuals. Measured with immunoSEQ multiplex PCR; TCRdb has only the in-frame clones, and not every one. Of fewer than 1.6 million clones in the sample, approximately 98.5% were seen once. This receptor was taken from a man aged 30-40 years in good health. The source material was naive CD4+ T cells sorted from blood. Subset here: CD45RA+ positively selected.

CDR3 coding DNA: TGTGCCTGGGGAACAGGGGCCGCGCCGTATGGCTACACCTTC. Translating it yields CAWGTGAAPYGYTF. The chain is built from TRBV30 and TRBJ1-2, with TRBD1 matching 7 bases. CDR1 and CDR2 (germline): GTSNPN, SVGIG (reference sequence). J was trimmed by 5 bases and V by 5 bases; bases with no gene match: 11. The CDR3 covers 14 residues.